This is a list of T cell receptor beta chains from one sample in a study of blood T cells in healthy people across ages. TCRdb re-called the 5' RACE reads through MiXCR, storing one row per CDR3 protein. The table records about 1.4 million distinct CDR3 sequences, approximately 59% of them present only once. The sequenced sample consisted of blood. Source of these receptors: a man between 18 and 35 years old in good health. The CDR3 runs from the conserved cysteine through the conserved F or W. Fields, in order: CDR3 protein, J gene, V gene.

CASSSWFNRAGVGYGYTF | TRBJ1-2 | TRBV28
CASSQDLGEEQYF | TRBJ2-5 | TRBV4-3
CSARDQGGPYNSPLHF | TRBJ1-6 | TRBV20-1
CSARDRRTAIYEQYF | TRBJ2-7 | TRBV20-1
CASSESGALGSETQYF | - | TRBV2
CASSSKGAPSSYNEQFF | TRBJ2-1 | TRBV5-5
CSAGGEGRGTDTQYF | TRBJ2-3 | TRBV20-1
CASSLVGVGGVGETQYF | TRBJ2-5 | TRBV7-2
CSVRTGTSYEQYF | TRBJ2-7 | TRBV29-1
CASSRTGSADTQYF | TRBJ2-3 | TRBV14
CASRSSGGWETQYF | TRBJ2-5 | TRBV6-6
CASSYADTNYEQYF | TRBJ2-7 | TRBV6-5
CASLENVGLAFF | TRBJ1-1 | TRBV2
CASSDLAPDYNEQFF | TRBJ2-1 | TRBV2
CASSARPADVQYF | TRBJ2-3 | TRBV12-3/TRBV12-4
CASSSGGQYNEQFF | TRBJ2-1 | TRBV7-8
CSTLTSGRTDTQYF | TRBJ2-3 | TRBV20-1
CASSLSGRVREQFF | TRBJ2-1 | TRBV7-2
CASSRIQGPLEQYF | TRBJ2-7 | TRBV18
CSARDFRSENYGYTF | TRBJ1-2 | TRBV20-1
CATNPGHRGDTQYF | TRBJ2-3 | TRBV15
CATRRGFDTEAFF | TRBJ1-1 | TRBV28
CASSSLRGVLEKLFF | TRBJ1-4 | TRBV7-9
CSTGIAKNIQYF | TRBJ2-4 | TRBV20-1
CASSQVHTRGQSEQYF | TRBJ2-7 | TRBV4-1
CASSQERPSVGYTF | TRBJ1-2 | TRBV4-3
CASSLNRDSNEKLFF | TRBJ1-4 | TRBV5-5
CASSTDPGHLNTEAFF | TRBJ1-1 | TRBV6-5
CASSQEPRVTYNEQFF | TRBJ2-1 | TRBV4-1
CSAGPGQGAYGNQPQHF | TRBJ1-5 | TRBV20-1
CASSPRTGEANYGYTF | TRBJ1-2 | TRBV7-9
CASSQGLRDYQSYEQYF | TRBJ2-7 | TRBV3-1
CASSYEAGQGLLGSGGYTF | TRBJ1-2 | TRBV6-5
CATKGQGYEKLFF | TRBJ1-4 | TRBV11-2
CASIPVGFDGYTF | TRBJ1-2 | TRBV7-9
CASSLEQSTDTQYF | TRBJ2-3 | TRBV7-2
CATTGESYEQYF | TRBJ2-7 | TRBV6-2/TRBV6-3
CASSQEGAGGSYETQYF | TRBJ2-5 | TRBV3-1
CASSLMGYTEAFF | TRBJ1-1 | TRBV12-3/TRBV12-4
CASSKTGGEQYF | - | TRBV27
CASSATPGLAHNEQFF | TRBJ2-1 | TRBV6-1
CASSPNRRDIWGSYEQYF | TRBJ2-7 | TRBV5-6
CASSRQGVSGANVLTF | TRBJ2-6 | TRBV27
CASSEDRYAARANVLTF | TRBJ2-6 | TRBV6-1
CASSSAPGISSDTQYF | TRBJ2-3 | TRBV7-2
CSARGQGWKSRSENIQYF | TRBJ2-4 | TRBV20-1
CASSYRSDNEQYF | - | TRBV6-5
CSARTDPTDTQYF | TRBJ2-3 | TRBV20-1
CASSLGREGIIYGYTF | TRBJ1-2 | TRBV11-2
CASSRWSAIQETQYF | TRBJ2-5 | TRBV27
CASSTDGRGFFEQYF | - | TRBV5-4
CASRERQGLSRETQYF | TRBJ2-5 | TRBV27
CASSKGGGGPKETQYF | TRBJ2-5 | TRBV21-1